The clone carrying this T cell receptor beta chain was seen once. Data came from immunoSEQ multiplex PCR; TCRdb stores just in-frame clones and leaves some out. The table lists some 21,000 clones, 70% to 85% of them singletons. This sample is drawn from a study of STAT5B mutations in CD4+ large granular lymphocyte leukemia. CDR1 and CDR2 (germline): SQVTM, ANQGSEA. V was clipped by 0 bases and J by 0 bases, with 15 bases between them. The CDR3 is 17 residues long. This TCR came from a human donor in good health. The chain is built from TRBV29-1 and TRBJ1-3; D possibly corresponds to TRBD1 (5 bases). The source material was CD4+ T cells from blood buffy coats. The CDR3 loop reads CSVEDHSRTSSGNTIYF. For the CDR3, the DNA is TGCAGCGTTGAAGACCATTCCAGGACAAGCTCTGGAAACACCATATATTTT.